Listed here are 20 T cell receptor beta chains from one sample, sequenced in a study of identical twins. TCRdb re-called the 5' RACE reads through MiXCR, storing one row per CDR3 protein. This repertoire shows hundreds of thousands of distinct CDR3 sequences, 6.1% found once; its top ten account for 1.5% to 2%. The material sequenced was naive T cells sorted from blood. The receptors come from a man younger than 35 in good health.

There are many counts of this clonotype. The chain carries TRBV29-1 and TRBJ2-2, with a weak D call TRBD2 (5 bases). Germline CDR1 SQVTM, CDR2 ANQGSEA. CDR3 length equals 14 residues. V was cut by 1 base and J by 7 bases, with 13 bases left in between. CDR3 sequence: CSVEVGQAGGELFF. The CDR3 DNA is TGCAGCGTTGAAGTAGGTCAGGCGGGCGGGGAGCTGTTTTTT.

This clonotype appeared many times. The chain is built from TRBV10-3 and TRBJ2-7; no clear D gene. The V end lost 5 bases, the J end lost 9 bases, and 20 bases lay between the germline ends. Germline-derived CDR1 and CDR2 are ENHRY and SYGVKD. The CDR3 is 14 residues long. In DNA form, the CDR3 reads TGTGCCATCAGTCCTGACAACGGAGCCTCAGTGCAGTACGTC. Residues: CAISPDNGASVQYV.

Many counts were recorded for this clonotype. CDR3 protein: CASSLTGADNEQFF. In DNA, the CDR3 is TGTGCCAGCAGCTTAACCGGGGCAGACAATGAGCAGTTCTTC. The chain carries TRBV7-8 and TRBJ2-1; D could derive from TRBD1 or TRBD2 (5 bases each). The ends were cut back, 2 bases at V and 5 bases at J, with 10 bases in the middle. Germline CDR1 reads SGHVS; CDR2 reads FQNEAQ. This CDR3 spans 14 amino acids.

This clonotype has only a few counts. V usage is TRBV7-2 and J usage is TRBJ2-3; D gene unclear. V was cut by 5 bases and J by 2 bases, with 17 bases left in between. The germline CDR1 and CDR2 sequences are SGHTA and FQGNSA. The CDR3 length is 16 residues. CDR3: CASSRYRRSDTDTQYF. The DNA for the CDR3 is TGTGCCAGCAGCCGATATAGAAGATCCGACACAGATACGCAGTATTTT.

The table lists this clonotype with many counts. This chain uses TRBV7-6 with TRBJ2-7; 8 nucleotides align to TRBD1. The germline gives CDR1 SGHVS, CDR2 FNYEAQ. The trim removed 5 bases at V and 6 bases at J, leaving 6 bases unmatched. This CDR3 contains 13 residues. As DNA, the CDR3 is TGTGCCAGCAGCCCAGGCAGGGGGCTCGAGCAGTACTTC. This sequence encodes CASSPGRGLEQYF.

This clonotype was counted only a few times. The chain links TRBV7-9 to TRBJ1-1; possible D gene TRBD1, 6 bases. Germline CDR1 SEHNR, CDR2 FQNEAQ (reference sequence). The CDR3 contains 17 residues. Trimming stripped 5 bases from V and 0 bases from J, with 19 bases between. CDR3 nucleotide sequence: TGTGCCAGCAGCCCTGAAGCCAGGGGTTTAATGAACACTGAAGCTTTCTTT. This sequence encodes CASSPEARGLMNTEAFF.

CDR3 amino acids: CSAALTEILGSPLHF. The CDR3 region has the DNA TGCAGTGCGGCACTGACAGAAATCCTAGGCTCACCCCTCCACTTT. This chain links TRBV20-1 with TRBJ1-6, with TRBD1 as a possible D gene (5 bases). CDR3 length: 15 amino acids. Germline V gives CDR1 DFQATT, CDR2 SNEGSKA (reference sequence). V lost 6 bases and J 10 bases, leaving 22 bases between the germline ends.

This clonotype was recorded a few times. V usage is TRBV4-1 and J usage is TRBJ2-2, with 8 nucleotides matching TRBD1. Germline loops: CDR1 MGHRA, CDR2 YSYEKL. V dropped 0 bases and J dropped 1; count of bases not matched to a gene: 7. CDR3 length: 18 amino acids. The CDR3: CASSQDRQGAQNTGELFF. The CDR3 region has the DNA TGCGCCAGCAGCCAAGATAGGCAGGGGGCGCAGAACACCGGGGAGCTGTTTTTT.

This clonotype was recorded at least ten times. J is TRBJ1-5 and V is TRBV15; weak D call: TRBD1 (6 bases). Germline V gene data show CDR1 as LNHNV and CDR2 as YYDKDF (reference sequence). The V and J ends lost 1 base and 5 bases respectively, with 15 bases between them. This CDR3 is 16 amino acids long. The CDR3 loop is CATSRGWGGADQPQHF. The CDR3, as DNA: TGTGCCACCAGCAGAGGGTGGGGGGGCGCGGATCAGCCCCAGCATTTT.

A few counts support this clonotype. The V and J genes are TRBV5-1 and TRBJ2-3; TRBD1 aligns across 9 bases. Germline lookup yields CDR1 SGHRS and CDR2 YFSETQ. The CDR3 loop spans 16 amino acids. V was pared by 6 bases and J by 6 bases, with 14 bases of the junction left unmatched. The CDR3 DNA reads as TGCGCCAGCACCCGGGACAGGGCAGCTTTTACGGATACGCAGTATTTT. Its translation is CASTRDRAAFTDTQYF.

There are a few counts of this clonotype. The rearrangement links TRBV11-2 to TRBJ2-7; D is perhaps TRBD2 (6 bases). The CDR3 runs to 17 residues. Trimming stripped 1 base from V and 0 bases from J, with 16 bases between. The germline V gene encodes CDR1 SGHAT and CDR2 FQNNGV. CDR3 DNA sequence: TGTGCCAGCAGCTTAGTCTGGGGGGAGGACTTCTCCTACGAGCAGTACTTC. Amino acid sequence: CASSLVWGEDFSYEQYF.

This clonotype was counted many times. This rearrangement joins TRBV6-1 to TRBJ2-7; 11 bases map to TRBD2. The CDR3 is made up of 14 amino acids. The V and J ends lost 7 bases and 2 bases, in that order; junction bases with no gene match: 4. CDR1 is MNHNS and CDR2 is SASEGT in the germline V gene. CDR3 DNA sequence: TGTGCCAGCAAGGGGACTAGCGGTACCTACGAGCAGTACTTC. It translates to CASKGTSGTYEQYF.

This clonotype was seen at least ten times. V gene TRBV7-3 combines with J gene TRBJ2-5; D uncertain. The CDR3 length is 11 residues. Deletions cut 8 bases from V and 2 bases from J, with 6 bases between. Germline CDR1 and CDR2: SGHTA and FQGTGA. This chain's CDR3 is CASGDQETQYF. In DNA, the CDR3 is TGTGCCAGCGGGGATCAAGAGACCCAGTACTTC.

Many counts were recorded for this clonotype. The junction departs from the called germline gene at one end, perhaps through a read error. This rearrangement joins TRBV5-5 to TRBJ2-1, with D tentatively TRBD2 (6 bases). Germline V gene sequence: CDR1 SGHKS, CDR2 YYEKEE (reference sequence). CDR3 size: 11 residues. The CDR3 is CTSEEGNEQFF. The CDR3 DNA reads as TGTACCAGCGAGGAGGGCAATGAGCAGTTCTTC.

About this clonotype: The junction departs from the called germline gene at one end, perhaps through a read error. This chain connects TRBV10-3 to TRBJ2-5; 9 positions agree with TRBD1. Germline loops: CDR1 ENHRY, CDR2 SYGVKD. The CDR3 is made up of 11 amino acids. Written as DNA, the CDR3 is TGTGCCATCAGTGAAGGGGGACAGGGACACTTC. Its protein is CAISEGGQGHF.

This clonotype appeared many times. The chain has TRBV7-7 and TRBJ2-3, with 8 bases that match TRBD1. Germline trimming cut 6 bases from V and 3 bases from J; bases unmatched to any gene: 11. CDR1 and CDR2 from the germline V gene are SSHAT and FNYEAQ (reference sequence). CDR3 size: 16 residues. This CDR3 reads CASSPTVRGQTDTQYF. The CDR3 bases are TGTGCCAGCAGTCCGACCGTCAGGGGGCAGACAGATACGCAGTATTTT.

This clonotype was detected only a few times. The rearrangement links TRBV30 to TRBJ1-1; TRBD1 is a possible D gene (6 bases). The CDR3 has 13 residues. CDR1 and CDR2 (germline): GTSNPN, SVGIG (reference sequence). Trimming shortened V by 6 bases and J by 1 base, and 12 bases separated the two germline ends. In DNA form, the CDR3 reads TGTGCCTGTATACAGGGACAGAACACTGAAGCTTTCTTT. Translating gives CACIQGQNTEAFF.

The V gene is TRBV6-1, the J gene TRBJ2-7; 9 bases align to TRBD1. J was trimmed by 5 bases and V by 10 bases; bases with no gene match: 9. Germline loops: CDR1 MNHNS, CDR2 SASEGT. The length of the CDR3 is 13 residues. This CDR3 is CAISGQGAHEQYF. In DNA form, the CDR3 reads TGTGCCATTTCGGGACAGGGTGCCCACGAGCAGTACTTC.

This clonotype appeared a few times. The rearrangement uses TRBV28 and TRBJ2-7; D might be TRBD1 (5 bases). Germline CDR1 and CDR2: MDHEN and SYDVKM. V was cut by 3 bases and J by 2 bases, with 14 bases left in between. CDR3 size: 15 residues. This CDR3 is CASSLGRRAAYEQYF. CDR3 in DNA: TGTGCCAGCAGTTTGGGTCGCAGGGCGGCCTACGAGCAGTACTTC.

This clonotype was counted many times. The genes are TRBV4-1 and TRBJ2-5; D perhaps matches TRBD1 (6 bases). Germline-derived CDR1 and CDR2 are MGHRA and YSYEKL. V was cut by 1 base and J by 5 bases, with 8 bases left in between. The CDR3 has 13 amino acids. The CDR3 coding sequence is TGCGCCAGCAGCCAAGGGACAGAGGAGACCCAGTACTTC. It is translated as CASSQGTEETQYF.